This T cell receptor (beta chain) comes out of a study of blood T cell repertoires in COVID-19 (dated by TCRdb to about 2020). For context, the study as a whole: Samples from collaborators originated in the United States, Italy and Spain and spanned both the acute and convalescent phases of COVID-19. The prospective study material was composed of cDNA or gDNA derived from T cells, B-cell-depleted T cells, or PBMCs. Subjects who had been exposed to COVID-19, were actively infected with it, or had recovered from it provided the deeply sampled blood TCRbeta repertoires that made up the dataset. The repertoires were released in a freely available public database intended as a resource for research on the immune response to SARS-CoV-2. Samples were obtained from the ongoing ImmuneRACE study (first 160 participants) and from 1,254 subjects provided by 6 global collaborators. The sample metadata nearly always contained a de-identified subject ID, COVID-19 status, age in years and sex. Where HLA class I and class II types were available, the types were taken from metadata supplied by the sample provider, not from assay-based typing. The full study reports these points: The quantity of clinical and demographic metadata differed by source and by participant and was supplied without curation.

TCRbeta CDR3 regions were amplified from genomic DNA using the immunoSEQ Assay, a bias-controlled multiplex PCR. On the study's bioinformatics: Nucleated cell counts per sample were estimated from amplification of reference gene primers within the assay. To quantify the absolute abundance of each unique TCRbeta CDR3 rearrangement, sequence reads were collapsed and filtered. Productive Simpson clonality was computed per sample as the square root of Simpson's diversity index over productive rearrangements. Sourced from immuneACCESS, this table was stored by TCRdb with only in-frame sequences that have V and J called. A share of the clones is absent; for the studies checked, an unresolved V gene accounts for under half, and the remainder has no known explanation. V and J calls plus clone size are reproduced from that table; the DNA served to infer D and trimming. The sample has 390,000 or so clones on record, 85% to 90% of them singletons. Clones ranked in the top ten supply about 7% of the sample.

From the cysteine up to the phenylalanine, the CDR3 has a length of 15 residues. Just CDR3 DNA is preserved here, 45 bases in frame from base 1. The V end loses 5 bases and the J end loses 5 bases, and a stretch of 13 bases separates them. Looking up the germline V gene yields CDR1 MDHEN and CDR2 SYDVKM. The collaborating institutions used their own protocols to collect whole blood in K2EDTA tubes. Collaborator samples were shipped for TCRbeta analysis as frozen whole blood, isolated PBMCs, or DNA extracted from either sample type. This clone was picked up many times. The target of this receptor is not known. The sample holds no much larger clone one base away, and base qualities are not on file.

The TCR originated in a man between 18 and 29 years old with active or convalescent COVID-19. The receptor chain draws on TRBV28 and TRBJ2-6, with a weak D call of TRBD2 (7 bases match). Sequenced input: peripheral blood. The CDR3 region has the sequence CASSRGGSWANVLTF. The DNA is as follows: TGTGCCAGCAGTCGCGGGGGCAGCTGGGCCAACGTCCTGACTTTC.